This TCR beta chain was obtained from a study of blood T cell repertoires in COVID-19. Sequencing was performed with immunoSEQ multiplex PCR; in TCRdb, only in-frame clones are kept and a portion is missing. The data show hundreds of thousands of clones, with roughly 88% seen just once and 1.4% held by the top ten. V lost 2 bases to trimming and J lost 4 bases, with 17 bases between them. Looked up from germline, CDR1 is MNHEY and CDR2 is SMNVEV (reference sequence). The CDR3 contains 16 residues. The chain carries TRBV27 and TRBJ2-5, with D possibly matching TRBD2 (5 bases). The receptor was isolated from a woman aged 25 to 39 with active or convalescent COVID-19. Material: peripheral blood. This chain's CDR3 is CASSLIALDGTETQYF. The CDR3 DNA sequence: TGTGCCAGCAGTTTAATCGCACTAGACGGCACAGAGACCCAGTACTTC.